One sample yielded the 24 T cell receptor beta chains listed below, sequenced in a study of shared clonotypes between healthy human individuals. Sequencing used immunoSEQ multiplex PCR; TCRdb keeps in-frame clones, though not all of them. The top ten clones hold roughly an eighth of a sample with about 510,000 clones, over 75% of them seen once. The sequenced sample consisted of PBMCs. Receptors originate from a woman between 35 and 50 years old in good health. Some clones in this sample may be carry-over from other donors' samples.

The rearrangement uses TRBV7-6 and TRBJ2-1; no clear D gene. The CDR3 extends over 14 amino acids. The V end was cut by 0 bases, the J end by 5 bases, with 8 bases between. Germline assignment: CDR1 SGHVS and CDR2 FNYEAQ. CDR3 in amino acids: CASSLAGLHNEQFF. The CDR3 coding sequence is TGTGCCAGCAGCTTAGCGGGTTTACACAATGAGCAGTTCTTC.

The sample holds a few counts of this clone. The rearrangement joins TRBV5-1 to TRBJ2-6, with D unresolved. The CDR3 loop spans 16 amino acids. Germline loops: CDR1 SGHRS, CDR2 YFSETQ. Trimming took off 1 base at V and 0 bases at J, with 8 bases between the two ends. CDR3 coding DNA: TGCGCCAGCAGCTTGACGGCATCCTCTGGGGCCAACGTCCTGACTTTC. It codes for CASSLTASSGANVLTF. The full variable domain, with the rest looked up from reference TRBV5-1 and TRBJ2-6, is KAGVTQTPRYLIKTRGQQVTLSCSPISGHRSVSWYQQTPGQGLQFLFEYFSETQRNKGNFPGRFSGRQFSNSRSEMNVSTLELGDSALYLCASSLTASSGANVLTFGAGSRLTVL.

The CDR3: CASSPGRSYNEQFF. CDR3 in DNA: TGTGCCAGCAGCCCCGGCCGGTCCTACAATGAGCAGTTCTTC. The rearrangement uses TRBV7-9 and TRBJ2-1; D remains ambiguous. The V end lost 5 bases, the J end lost 1 base, and 9 bases lay between the germline ends. Germline V gene lookup returns CDR1 SEHNR and CDR2 FQNEAQ (reference sequence). The CDR3 runs 14 residues.

The rearrangement uses TRBV30 and TRBJ1-2; D gene uncertain. Germline CDR1 reads GTSNPN; CDR2 reads SVGIG (reference sequence). This CDR3 region has 17 residues. With 1 base removed from V and 4 bases from J, the gap between germline ends came to 22 bases. CDR3 region: CAWSAGRSGTIFYGYTF. The CDR3 nucleotides read TGTGCCTGGAGTGCAGGTCGGTCCGGAACAATCTTCTATGGCTACACCTTC. Complete variable domain (other parts from reference TRBV30 and TRBJ1-2): SQTIHQWPATLVQPVGSPLSLECTVEGTSNPNLYWYRQAAGRGLQLLFYSVGIGQISSEVPQNLSASRPQDRQFILSSKKLLLSDSGFYLCAWSAGRSGTIFYGYTFGSGTRLTVV.

This sequence joins TRBV6-5 and TRBJ2-2; 9 nucleotides match TRBD1. V lost 2 bases to trimming and J lost 6 bases; unmatched junction nucleotides: 4. The CDR3 has 15 residues. The germline CDR1 and CDR2 sequences are MNHEY and SVGAGI. As DNA, the CDR3 is TGTGCCAGCAGTTACCTGGGACAGGGAGCCGGGGAGCTGTTTTTT. The encoded protein is CASSYLGQGAGELFF.

The chain couples TRBV10-3 to TRBJ2-1; 7 bases map to TRBD1. The CDR3 is 17 residues long. Trimming at V came to 0 bases and at J to 5 bases, leaving 10 bases not matched to a gene. In germline, CDR1 is ENHRY, CDR2 SYGVKD. CDR3 protein: CAISESRPRGRDNEQFF. The CDR3 region has the DNA TGTGCCATCAGTGAGTCGAGGCCAAGGGGGCGCGACAATGAGCAGTTCTTC.

This clone was found a few times. The chain is built from TRBV18 and TRBJ2-5; 7 bases map to TRBD2. The germline gives CDR1 KGHSH, CDR2 LQKENI. V shed 4 bases, J shed 4 bases, and the junction held 6 bases outside the gene matches. This CDR3 region has 14 residues. CDR3 nucleotide sequence: TGTGCCAGCTCACTCTTAGCGGGCCCAGAGACCCAGTACTTC. It yields the protein CASSLLAGPETQYF.

Concerning this clone: The sample carries other DNA sequences with the same CDR3. V and J are TRBV30 and TRBJ2-7, with 13 bases identical to TRBD2. V was pared by 0 bases and J by 5 bases, with 1 base of the junction left unmatched. CDR3 length: 14 amino acids. Germline CDR1 reads GTSNPN; CDR2 reads SVGIG (reference sequence). CDR3 bases: TGTGCCTGGAGTGTAGGACTAGCGGGAGACGAGCAGTACTTC. Protein: CAWSVGLAGDEQYF.

The V call is TRBV11-3, the J call TRBJ2-7; D gene uncertain. The CDR3 loop spans 13 amino acids. V lost 5 bases to trimming and J lost 0 bases, with 8 bases between them. Germline CDR1 and CDR2: SGHNT and YENEEA. The CDR3 nucleotides read TGTGCCAGCAGCGCACGGAACTCCTACGAGCAGTACTTC. Protein sequence: CASSARNSYEQYF.

The chain employs TRBV28 and TRBJ2-3; D gene unclear. The CDR3 length is 14 residues. The germline gives CDR1 MDHEN, CDR2 SYDVKM. V lost 2 bases and J 5 bases, leaving 11 bases between the germline ends. The DNA of the CDR3 is TGTGCCAGCAGTTTAATTCGTCGTCGAGATACGCAGTATTTT. It yields the protein CASSLIRRRDTQYF.

This clone was observed a single time. The V gene is TRBV2, the J gene TRBJ1-5; 8 bases align to TRBD1. CDR3 size: 15 residues. Germline trimming cut 1 base from V and 7 bases from J; bases unmatched to any gene: 6. The germline gives CDR1 SNHLY, CDR2 FYNNEI. The DNA of the CDR3 is TGTGCCAGCAGTGAAGGGAACAGGGGGAACCAGCCCCAGCATTTT. Its protein is CASSEGNRGNQPQHF.

V and J are TRBV7-3 and TRBJ2-5, with D possibly matching TRBD2 (6 bases). The CDR3 has 15 amino acids. Germline V gene lookup returns CDR1 SGHTA and CDR2 FQGTGA. With 0 bases removed from V and 4 bases from J, the gap between germline ends came to 12 bases. CDR3 residues: CASSLTGRTGETQYF. DNA for the CDR3: TGTGCCAGCAGCTTAACGGGGAGGACGGGAGAGACCCAGTACTTC.

This clone appeared many times. The chain has TRBV11-2 and TRBJ2-1, with D possibly TRBD2 on 5 matching bases. The CDR3 is 15 amino acids. Trimming cost V 4 bases and J 0 bases, with 10 bases left between them. Germline CDR1 SGHAT, CDR2 FQNNGV. The CDR3 DNA reads TGTGCCAGCAGCTCGGCCGGGATCTCCTACAATGAGCAGTTCTTC. As protein: CASSSAGISYNEQFF.

The genes are TRBV27 and TRBJ2-1, with D maybe TRBD1 (6 bases). The CDR3 runs to 16 residues. Germline V gene sequence: CDR1 MNHEY, CDR2 SMNVEV (reference sequence). V lost 5 bases and J 8 bases, leaving 22 bases between the germline ends. CDR3 amino acids: CASSASTDPGGDEQFF. The CDR3 region has the DNA TGTGCCAGCAGTGCATCGACCGATCCTGGGGGCGATGAGCAGTTCTTC.

This chain uses TRBV19 with TRBJ1-1, with D possibly TRBD1 on 6 matching bases. The CDR3 spans 15 residues. V was shortened by 1 base and J by 1 base, with 10 bases between the two germline ends. CDR1 is LNHDA and CDR2 is SQIVND in the germline V gene (reference sequence). CDR3 in DNA: TGTGCCAGTAGTATAGTGGGGGGGCCGAACACTGAAGCTTTCTTT. Amino acids: CASSIVGGPNTEAFF. The entire variable domain, with the rest obtained from reference TRBV19 and TRBJ1-1, is as follows: DGGITQSPKYLFRKEGQNVTLSCEQNLNHDAMYWYRQDPGQGLRLIYYSQIVNDFQKGDIAEGYSVSREKKESFPLTVTSAQKNPTAFYLCASSIVGGPNTEAFFGQGTRLTVV.

The chain's CDR3 is CASSQGRDWGGYTF. The CDR3 DNA is TGCGCCAGCAGCCAAGGAAGGGACTGGGGTGGCTACACCTTC. The chain is built from TRBV4-3 and TRBJ1-2; maybe TRBD1 (5 bases). Germline-derived CDR1 and CDR2 are LGHNA and YSLEER. The CDR3 has 14 amino acids. Trimming shortened V by 1 base and J by 7 bases, and 13 bases separated the two germline ends.

The chain has TRBV5-1 and TRBJ1-2, with D perhaps matching TRBD1 (5 bases). V lost 0 bases and J 3 bases, leaving 9 bases between the germline ends. Per germline, CDR1 SGHRS and CDR2 YFSETQ. CDR3 length: 14 residues. CDR3 nucleotide sequence: TGCGCCAGCAGCTTGGCCGGCAGGGACTATGGCTACACCTTC. Translated, it gives CASSLAGRDYGYTF.

The chain links TRBV4-3 to TRBJ2-7; a possible D gene is TRBD2 (5 bases). Germline loops: CDR1 LGHNA, CDR2 YSLEER. Trimming pared 3 bases from V and 6 bases from J, leaving 21 bases between. CDR3 length equals 16 residues. CDR3 DNA: TGCGCCAGCAGCCAGGGATTATCTGGACTCCGGGTCGAGCAGTACTTC. It yields the protein CASSQGLSGLRVEQYF.

The chain uses TRBV11-2 and TRBJ2-7; TRBD1 aligns across 8 bases. This CDR3 is built from 15 residues. Germline V gene sequence: CDR1 SGHAT, CDR2 FQNNGV. V lost 5 bases to trimming and J lost 2 bases; unmatched junction nucleotides: 8. The CDR3 is CASSLRTGNTYEQYF. The CDR3 DNA follows: TGTGCCAGCAGCCTACGGACAGGGAACACCTACGAGCAGTACTTC.

The chain carries TRBV4-2 and TRBJ2-3, with TRBD2 matching over 8 bases. Germline V gives CDR1 LGHNA, CDR2 YNFKEQ. The junction had 8 bases not matched to a gene; V was cut back by 0 bases and J by 6 bases. CDR3 length: 16 amino acids. CDR3 bases: TGTGCCAGCAGCCAAGATGTGGCGGGAGGTCAGGATACGCAGTATTTT. This encodes CASSQDVAGGQDTQYF.

The rearrangement uses TRBV7-6 and TRBJ1-6; D perhaps matches TRBD1 (6 bases). The CDR3 loop spans 12 amino acids. Germline CDR1 and CDR2: SGHVS and FNYEAQ. V was trimmed by 5 bases and J by 9 bases, leaving 8 bases between them. The CDR3 sequence is CASSQGSSPLHF. The CDR3 coding sequence is TGTGCCAGCAGCCAGGGGAGTTCACCCCTCCACTTT.

The gene calls are TRBV19 and TRBJ1-2, with unresolved D. Per the germline V gene, CDR1 is LNHDA and CDR2 is SQIVND (reference sequence). Trimming stripped 0 bases from V and 1 base from J, with 9 bases between. The CDR3 runs 15 residues. The CDR3 DNA reads TGTGCCAGTAGTATAGATTTGCCAGATAACTATGGCTACACCTTC. It encodes CASSIDLPDNYGYTF.

The rearrangement uses TRBV7-2 and TRBJ2-7; 9 bases map to TRBD1. V trimming: 5 bases; J trimming: 1 base; junction bases outside the gene matches: 6. Germline CDR1 reads SGHTA; CDR2 reads FQGNSA. This CDR3 region has 15 residues. This CDR3 is CASSPDGTGSYEQYF. DNA of the CDR3: TGTGCCAGCAGCCCGGACGGGACAGGGTCCTACGAGCAGTACTTC.

This clone was found once. The CDR3 protein is CASSLDNGRGEQFF. The CDR3 DNA sequence: TGTGCCAGCAGCTTAGATAACGGGAGGGGTGAGCAGTTCTTC. The chain joins TRBV11-3 to TRBJ2-1; 8 bases fit TRBD2. Looked up from germline, CDR1 is SGHNT and CDR2 is YENEEA. CDR3 size: 14 residues. The junction had 4 bases not matched to a gene; V was cut back by 0 bases and J by 9 bases.